These T cell receptor beta chains were read from a single sample in a study of T cell responses to AZD1222 COVID-19 vaccine. The repertoire was sequenced with immunoSEQ multiplex PCR; TCRdb's copy has only in-frame clones and lacks some. The profile shows 180,000 or so clones, approximately 94% of them singletons. The input for sequencing was peripheral blood, taken on day 0 of AZD1222 vaccination. The origin of the receptors is an adult in good health. The CDR3 runs from the conserved cysteine through the conserved F or W. A D gene is named only where the DNA matches it firmly. Size is stated for part of the rows, as once, few or many counts, or as a class when the clone is expanded.

D	size	V	J	DNA	CDR3
TRBD1	NA	TRBV9	TRBJ1-2	TGTGCCAGCAGCGTATCCGGGACAGGGGGTTATGATGGCTACACCTTC	CASSVSGTGGYDGYTF
NA	NA	TRBV5-1	TRBJ1-1	TGCGCCAGCAGCTTGATTACAGGGAAGGAAGCTTTCTTT	CASSLITGKEAFF
NA	NA	TRBV5-1	TRBJ1-1	TGCGCCAGCCTAACGGACACTGAAGCTTTCTTT	CASLTDTEAFF
TRBD2	NA	TRBV9	TRBJ2-3	TGTGCCAGCAGCGTGCGGGAGGGCACAGATACGCAGTATTTT	CASSVREGTDTQYF
NA	NA	TRBV9	TRBJ1-4	TGTGCCAGCGCAACGGATGCCCACAATGAAAAACTGTTTTTT	CASATDAHNEKLFF
NA	NA	TRBV18	TRBJ1-5	TGTGCCAGCTCACCCGGACGAGGCAATCAGCCCCAGCATTTT	CASSPGRGNQPQHF
NA	NA	TRBV28	TRBJ1-6	TGTGCCAGCAGAACAGGCCTTGGATCACCCCTCCACTTT	CASRTGLGSPLHF
TRBD1	NA	TRBV18	TRBJ1-2	TGTGCCAGCTCACCTAACGACAGGGCTGGCTACACCTTC	CASSPNDRAGYTF
NA	NA	TRBV15	TRBJ1-2	TGTGCCACCAGCAGAGAAGGCAGGAATGGCTACACCTTC	CATSREGRNGYTF
NA	NA	TRBV5-1	TRBJ2-3	TGCGCCAGCAGCTTGTTGGGGCCCAGCACAGATACGCAGTATTTT	CASSLLGPSTDTQYF
TRBD2	NA	TRBV27	TRBJ2-1	TGTGCCAGCAGTTTATTGTCGGGGGGCAATGAGCAGTTCTTC	CASSLLSGGNEQFF
TRBD2	NA	TRBV6-5	TRBJ2-2	TGTGCCAGCAGCCTGAGCGGGAAAGGGACCGGGGAGCTGTTTTTT	CASSLSGKGTGELFF
NA	NA	TRBV2	TRBJ2-7	TGTGCCAGCGATGATCAGGGATACGAGCAGTACTTC	CASDDQGYEQYF
NA	NA	TRBV27	TRBJ2-6	TGTGCCAGCAGTTTAGAGTACTCTGGGGCCAACGTCCTGACTTTC	CASSLEYSGANVLTF
NA	NA	TRBV6-1	TRBJ2-7	TGTGCCAGCAGTGAAGCAGGTATTCCTCAGTACGAGCAGTACTTC	CASSEAGIPQYEQYF
NA	NA	TRBV5-1	TRBJ1-2	TGCGCCAGCAGCTTGGGGGCAGGGGAATATGGCTACACCTTC	CASSLGAGEYGYTF
TRBD1	NA	TRBV28	TRBJ2-1	TGTGCCAGCAGTTCGGGGACAGGAGGATCCAATGAGCAGTTCTTC	CASSSGTGGSNEQFF
NA	NA	TRBV19	TRBJ2-7	TGTGCCAGTAGTAGCGGGTACGAGCAGTACTTC	CASSSGYEQYF
TRBD2	NA	TRBV5-1	TRBJ2-1	TGCGCCAGCAGCATCAGCGGGGGGTTTTCCTACAATGAGCAGTTCTTC	CASSISGGFSYNEQFF
TRBD1	NA	TRBV30	TRBJ1-4	TGTGCCTGGAGTGTAGGGACAGACGATGAAAAACTGTTTTTT	CAWSVGTDDEKLFF
TRBD2	once	TRBV10-3	TRBJ2-3	TGTGCCATCGCTCGCGGGGGGGATACGCAGTATTTT	CAIARGGDTQYF
NA	NA	TRBV5-1	TRBJ1-2	TGCGCCAGCAGCTTGGACCCCGGGAAGGACTATGGCTACACCTTC	CASSLDPGKDYGYTF
NA	NA	TRBV7-8	TRBJ1-5	TGTGCCAGCAGCGTCGACCTATTTCCTCAGCCCCAGCATTTT	CASSVDLFPQPQHF
NA	NA	TRBV10-3	TRBJ2-3	TGTGCCATCAGTGCTAACGCCTCGCAGTATTTT	CAISANASQYF
NA	NA	TRBV5-1	TRBJ1-3	TGCGCCAGCAGCTGGGGTTCCAGGGGATATGGAAACACCATATATTTT	CASSWGSRGYGNTIYF
NA	NA	TRBV3-1/TRBV3-2	TRBJ2-1	TGTGCCAGCAGCCAAGATAACGGGATGAGTGAGCAGTTCTTC	CASSQDNGMSEQFF
TRBD2	NA	TRBV7-2	TRBJ2-2	TGTGCCAGCAGTTCACGGACTAGCGGGAGGAGTAGTGGGGAGCTGTTTTTT	CASSSRTSGRSSGELFF